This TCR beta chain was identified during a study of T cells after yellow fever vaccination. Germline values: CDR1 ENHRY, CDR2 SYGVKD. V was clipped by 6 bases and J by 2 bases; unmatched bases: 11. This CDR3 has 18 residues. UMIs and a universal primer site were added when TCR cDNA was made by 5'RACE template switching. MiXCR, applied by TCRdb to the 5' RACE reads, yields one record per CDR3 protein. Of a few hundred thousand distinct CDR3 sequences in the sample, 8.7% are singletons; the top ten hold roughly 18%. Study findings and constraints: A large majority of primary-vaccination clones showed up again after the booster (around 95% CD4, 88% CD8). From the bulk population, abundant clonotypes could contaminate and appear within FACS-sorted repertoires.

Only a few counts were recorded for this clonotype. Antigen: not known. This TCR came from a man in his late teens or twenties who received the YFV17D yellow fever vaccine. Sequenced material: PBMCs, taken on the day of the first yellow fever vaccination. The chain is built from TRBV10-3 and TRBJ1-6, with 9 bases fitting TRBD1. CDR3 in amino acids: CAIRDSSTGGTYNSPLHF. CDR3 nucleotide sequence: TGTGCCATCAGAGACAGTTCGACAGGGGGAACCTATAATTCACCCCTCCACTTT.